This TCR beta chain comes out of a study of circulating tumor DNA in untreated peripheral T-cell lymphoma (dated by TCRdb to about 2021). Preparation of the library involved the immunoSEQ multiplex PCR assay. TCRdb stores this immuneACCESS table with in-frame sequences only. Part of the clones is absent; in the studies checked, under half of the shortfall reflects unresolved V genes, and no reason is known for the rest. A total of 85 to 120 clones appear in this sample, approximately 70% of them only once. The ten largest clones capture roughly an eighth of the sample. Material: cell-free DNA from blood serum. The receptors stem from a human donor with peripheral T-cell lymphoma.

This chain uses TRBV6-4 with TRBJ2-3, with TRBD1 matching 7 bases. This CDR3 has 15 residues. The germline CDR1 and CDR2 sequences are MRHNA and SNTAGT. V shed 6 bases, J shed 4 bases, and the junction held 10 bases outside the gene matches. CDR3 sequence: CASSQGDLTSDTQYF. DNA for the CDR3: TGTGCCAGCAGCCAGGGGGACCTTACTTCAGATACGCAGTATTTT.